Given below is one T cell receptor (beta chain) in context. Its antigen is unidentified. CD8 cells classed as naive were CD45RO-negative and positively selected for CCR7, excluding terminally differentiated effector memory CD45RA+ cells. HIV-negative, healthy adults without recent acute infections or vaccinations were the donors. Clones were sequenced by immunoSEQ multiplex PCR, and TCRdb holds only the in-frame ones, with some missing. The sample yields under 700,000 clones, 85% to 95% seen once. The data were taken from a study of shared clonotypes between healthy human individuals. General observations from the study: Limited genetic and exposure-history diversity came from having few donors. In general, naive subsets displayed greater estimated richness than memory subsets did. Some clonotypes were shared by all four sorted-subset donors, while others were not shared. The non-shared ones had lower generation probabilities than the shared ones.

Germline CDR1 is SGHRS and CDR2 is YFSETQ. Deletions cut 0 bases from V and 5 bases from J, with 11 bases between. The CDR3 extends over 14 amino acids. The receptor's source is a woman younger than 45 in good health. This sequence joins TRBV5-1 and TRBJ1-2, with a weak D call TRBD1 (5 bases). Sequenced: naive CD8+ T cells sorted from blood. CDR3: CASSLGQSHYGYTF. The DNA of the CDR3 is TGCGCCAGCAGCTTGGGACAGAGCCATTATGGCTACACCTTC.